The sequence of this T cell receptor beta chain was determined in a study of blood T cell repertoires in COVID-19. Study as a whole: There were acute and convalescent COVID-19 samples, and they came from the United States, Italy and Spain. From T cells, B-cell-depleted T cells, or PBMCs came the material, which was cDNA or gDNA.

Per the study methods: It was from reference gene primer amplification that nucleated cell counts were estimated. Data came from immunoSEQ multiplex PCR; TCRdb stores just in-frame clones and leaves some out. Clone size and V and J calls were adopted from that table, with D and trimming inferred from the DNA. The table includes about 200,000 clones, 82% detected once. Seattle patients were enrolled during active infection and followed longitudinally. This clonotype was obtained from a woman at least 80 years old with COVID-19, enrolled during active disease. Sequencing input: peripheral blood.

This CDR3 is CASSLLGAADYGYTF. The CDR3 region has the DNA TGCGCCAGCAGCTTGTTGGGGGCCGCGGACTATGGCTACACCTTC. The rearrangement links TRBV5-1 to TRBJ1-2; the D gene is possibly TRBD1 (6 bases). The CDR3 contains 15 residues. Germline CDR1 is SGHRS and CDR2 is YFSETQ. V shed 1 base and J shed 3 bases, with 13 bases lying between them.